This T cell receptor (beta chain) stems from a study of CD8 T cells in ankylosing spondylitis. Study-level points and caveats: Peripheral blood held disease-linked clones only at relatively low frequency, and these were CD8+. A TCR beta motif of fewer than ten highly homologous variants seemed to mark ankylosing spondylitis blood.

This clonotype was seen ten or more times. Antigen specificity is unknown. Sequence at one end of the junction differs from germline and may be a read error. Making use of molecular barcodes, quantitative 5'-RACE generated TCR beta libraries. TCRdb redid the calling of the 5' RACE reads with MiXCR, one entry per CDR3 protein. The sample shows about 120,000 distinct CDR3 sequences, roughly 13% of them seen only once. The CDR3 sequence is 12 residues long. CDR1 is SNHLY, CDR2 FYNNEI, per germline. The TCR originated in a female donor with ankylosing spondylitis or in good health (not recorded which). This chain joins TRBV2 and TRBJ2-4; D might be TRBD2 (6 bases). Input material: blood, either unsorted or a sorted T cell fraction (not recorded which). The CDR3 bases are TGTGCCAGCAGTAGGGAGGCAGGGACCTTGGACTTC. It codes for CASSREAGTLDF.